Listed below are T cell receptor beta chains from one sample, sequenced in a study of response to subunit inactivated influenza vaccine. MiXCR, applied by TCRdb to the RT-PCR reads, yields one record per CDR3 protein. The sample has over 650,000 distinct CDR3 sequences, 15% to 20% seen once. Sequenced here: PBMCs from blood, sampled about 5 days after vaccination. The source is a middle-aged man who received an inactivated influenza vaccine. Both conserved end residues are part of each CDR3. Fields, in order: V gene, clone size, J gene, D gene, CDR3 DNA, CDR3 protein. D genes are given only for firm matches. Some rows have no size entry. The others give once, few or many, or a class for an expanded clone.

TRBV7-2	NA	TRBJ2-5	NA	TGTGCCAGCAGCACGACCGGGACAAAAGAGACCCAGTACTTC	CASSTTGTKETQYF
TRBV6-1	NA	TRBJ2-3	TRBD2	TGTGCCAGCAGAACAAGCGGGAGTGTTGGTACGCAGTATTTT	CASRTSGSVGTQYF
TRBV6-2/TRBV6-3	few	TRBJ2-3	TRBD2	TGTGCCAGCAGTTCTCCGGGACTAGCGGGGGGGCCAGATACGCAGTATTTT	CASSSPGLAGGPDTQYF
TRBV24-1	NA	TRBJ2-3	TRBD1	TGTGCCACCAGTGTGGGACAGGATAGCACAGATACGCAGTATTTT	CATSVGQDSTDTQYF
TRBV10-3	few	TRBJ2-1	TRBD2	TGTGCCATCAGTGAATTAGCGGGGAGTAATGAGCAGTTCTTC	CAISELAGSNEQFF
TRBV9	NA	TRBJ2-1	NA	TGTGCCAGCAGCGTAGTGGATCGAGGGACCCGGCAGTTCTTC	CASSVVDRGTRQFF
TRBV12-3/TRBV12-4	many	TRBJ2-1	TRBD2	TGTGCCAGCAGTCGGACTAGTCATGAGCAGTTCTTC	CASSRTSHEQFF
TRBV27	once	TRBJ2-3	NA	TGTGCCAGCAGTGCCCTCGGGAGACCTACGCAGTATTTT	CASSALGRPTQYF
TRBV5-6	once	TRBJ1-2	TRBD1	TGTGCCAGCAGCTTGGACGGGACAGGGGGCTCTGGCTACACCTTC	CASSLDGTGGSGYTF
TRBV6-1	few	TRBJ1-1	TRBD1	TGTGCCAGCAGTGTTTTGACAGGGGTAGTCCCTGAAGCTTTCTTT	CASSVLTGVVPEAFF
TRBV29-1	few	TRBJ2-3	NA	TGCAGCGTTTCCGGGACGGTCAGCACAGATACGCAGTATTTT	CSVSGTVSTDTQYF
TRBV2	few	TRBJ2-7	TRBD2	TGTGCCAGCAGTGGACTAGCGGACTCCTACGAGCAGTACTTC	CASSGLADSYEQYF
TRBV12-3/TRBV12-4	NA	TRBJ2-5	NA	TGTGCCAGCAGTTTTACCCCCGGGGAGACCCAGTACTTC	CASSFTPGETQYF
TRBV27	NA	TRBJ1-1	TRBD1	TGTGCCAGCAGTTTCTACCCAGGGGGCAACACTGAAGCTTTCTTT	CASSFYPGGNTEAFF
TRBV7-9	NA	TRBJ2-7	NA	TGTGCCAGCAGCGCCGGTACAGGGCCCTTCTACGAGCAGTACTTC	CASSAGTGPFYEQYF
TRBV12-3/TRBV12-4	few	TRBJ1-5	NA	TGTGCCAGCCAACAAGATCAGGGGAATAGCAATCAGCCCCAGCATTTT	CASQQDQGNSNQPQHF
TRBV4-3	NA	TRBJ1-1	NA	TGCGCCAGCAGCCAAGATGATAGAAGAGAAGCTTTCTTT	CASSQDDRREAFF
TRBV28	few	TRBJ1-6	NA	TGTGCCAGCAGTTTATCTGGGACAATTTCACCCCTCCACTTT	CASSLSGTISPLHF
TRBV10-3	many	TRBJ2-7	TRBD1	TGTGCCACTTGGGACAGGGCTGCCGGTTCCTCCTACGAGCAGTACTTC	CATWDRAAGSSYEQYF
TRBV6-1	NA	TRBJ2-3	TRBD2	TGTGCCAGCAGGCCCACCGGGACTAGCGGGCTTAGCACAGATACGCAGTATTTT	CASRPTGTSGLSTDTQYF
TRBV5-8	few	TRBJ2-3	NA	TGTGCCAGCAGACCTACTCCAGGGTTGACAGATACGCAGTATTTT	CASRPTPGLTDTQYF
TRBV20-1	NA	TRBJ2-1	TRBD2	TGCAGTGCTAGATTTGCTAGCGGGAGTTACAATGAGCAGTTCTTC	CSARFASGSYNEQFF
TRBV6-1	few	TRBJ2-5	TRBD2	TGTGCCAGCAGTGAAGCTCCGGGGGGGGCCCAAGAGACCCAGTACTTC	CASSEAPGGAQETQYF
TRBV27	NA	TRBJ1-1	TRBD1	TGTGCCAGCAGTTTACACCCCGGGACAGGCACTGAAGCTTTCTTT	CASSLHPGTGTEAFF
TRBV9	few	TRBJ2-7	TRBD1	TGTGCCAGCAGCGTAGGACAGGGTCACAACGAGCAGTACTTC	CASSVGQGHNEQYF
TRBV4-3	NA	TRBJ2-7	NA	TGCGCCAGCAGCCAAACTCTCCGGGTCGAGCAGTACTTC	CASSQTLRVEQYF
TRBV11-2	NA	TRBJ2-5	NA	TGTGCCAGCAGCTTAGCACAGGGCGCGGAGACCCAGTACTTC	CASSLAQGAETQYF
TRBV5-6	NA	TRBJ2-1	NA	TGTGCCAGCAGCAGCGGACCGAGCACCTACAATGAGCAGTTCTTC	CASSSGPSTYNEQFF
TRBV7-9	NA	TRBJ2-2	NA	TGTGCCAGCGGCGACAGGCTGAACACCGGGGAGCTGTTTTTT	CASGDRLNTGELFF
TRBV4-3	NA	TRBJ2-7	TRBD2	TGCGCCAGCAGCCAAGATCTAGCGGGAGTAGGCGAGCAGTACTTC	CASSQDLAGVGEQYF
TRBV5-1	few	TRBJ2-3	NA	TGCGCCAGCAGCTTAAGGACGGGCGGAGATACGCAGTATTTT	CASSLRTGGDTQYF
TRBV11-1	few	TRBJ2-1	TRBD2	TGTGCCAGCAGCTTAGTCCTGCCTAGCGGGAACAATGAGCAGTTCTTC	CASSLVLPSGNNEQFF
TRBV5-1	NA	TRBJ2-5	NA	TGCGCCAGCAGCTTGGAAGGCGGGCCCAGGGATTCCCAGTACTTC	CASSLEGGPRDSQYF
TRBV28	NA	TRBJ1-1	NA	TGTGCCAGCAGTGCCCAGCTTAATGCAGCTTTCTTT	CASSAQLNAAFF
TRBV20-1	few	TRBJ1-5	NA	TGCAGTGCTAAGGACAGAAATCAGCCCCAGCATTTT	CSAKDRNQPQHF